The text below deals with one T cell receptor (beta chain). The assay was immunoSEQ multiplex PCR, and TCRdb's table has in-frame clones only and misses some. The repertoire includes about half a million clones, more than 70% of them detected once, and 12% sits in the top ten. This record belongs to a study of shared clonotypes between healthy human individuals. CDR1 is SNHLY and CDR2 is FYNNEI in the germline V gene. The CDR3 loop spans 12 amino acids. The germline V and J ends were trimmed by 5 bases and 8 bases, with 10 bases remaining between them. The V call is TRBV2, the J call TRBJ2-1, with D tentatively TRBD2 (5 bases). The receptor comes from a middle-aged woman in good health. Some clones in this sample may be carry-over from other donors' samples. Sequencing was performed on PBMCs. This CDR3 is CASSQSGYEQFF. The DNA for the CDR3 is TGTGCCAGCAGTCAGTCGGGGTATGAGCAGTTCTTC.